This T cell receptor beta chain comes out of a study of Tregs in tolerant kidney transplant recipients. Study findings and constraints: This study did not directly address biological reproducibility. Activated donor B cell expansion appeared to reveal the most relevant donor-specific TCRbeta repertoire.

Germline V gene sequence: CDR1 SGHRS, CDR2 YFSETQ. Losses at the gene ends were 3 bases for V and 6 bases for J; bases not matched to a gene: 5. The CDR3 loop spans 14 amino acids. Unstimulated regulatory T cells (CD4+CD25+CD127-), CD4+CD25- non-regulatory cells, CD4 and CD8 cells were FACS-sorted from thawed PBMCs. This clone appeared a single time. Its specificity is not known. Clones were sequenced by immunoSEQ multiplex PCR, and TCRdb holds only the in-frame ones, with some missing. This sample has some 250,000 clones, with 65% to 85% found just once. The sample comprised CD4+ T cells from blood. V is TRBV5-1 and J is TRBJ1-1; the match to TRBD1 covers 10 bases. The TCR comes from a human donor in good health. CDR3 protein: CASSYGTGAPEAFF. Here the CDR3 DNA reads TGCGCCAGCAGCTATGGGACAGGGGCGCCTGAAGCTTTCTTT.